Shown below are 29 T cell receptor beta chains from a single sample sequenced in a study of cytomegalovirus exposure and HLA in healthy donors. PCR primers comprised 60 Vbeta and 13 Jbeta primers. Data came from immunoSEQ multiplex PCR; TCRdb stores just in-frame clones and leaves some out. Among some 120,000 clones listed, roughly 80% were seen once. Input material: PBMCs. Every receptor here comes from a female donor in good health and CMV-seronegative.

The rearrangement joins TRBV5-1 to TRBJ1-5; 7 bases line up with TRBD1. V shed 4 bases and J 5 bases; nucleotides not matched to a gene: 3. Germline loops: CDR1 SGHRS, CDR2 YFSETQ. The CDR3 loop spans 13 amino acids. This CDR3 is CASSPGTDQPQHF. CDR3 bases: TGCGCCAGCAGCCCTGGGACAGATCAGCCCCAGCATTTT.

The rearrangement links TRBV30 to TRBJ2-3; a weak D match, TRBD1 (5 bases). Trimming removed 5 bases from V and 6 bases from J, with 15 bases in between. Germline V gives CDR1 GTSNPN, CDR2 SVGIG (reference sequence). This CDR3 comprises 13 residues. This CDR3 reads CAWGAGVEDTQYF. The CDR3 DNA follows: TGTGCCTGGGGGGCTGGGGTTGAGGATACGCAGTATTTT.

Here the CDR3 DNA reads TGTGCCAGCAGCTACCGCGGGGGACCCACAGATACGCAGTATTTT. Translated: CASSYRGGPTDTQYF. The J gene is TRBJ2-3, the V gene TRBV7-6; the match to TRBD2 covers 7 bases. Germline trimming cut 4 bases from V and 2 bases from J; bases unmatched to any gene: 6. The CDR3 loop spans 15 amino acids. CDR1 and CDR2 (germline): SGHVS, FNYEAQ.

The V and J genes are TRBV19 and TRBJ1-2, with D tentatively TRBD1 (5 bases). The V end was cut by 1 base, the J end by 4 bases, with 16 bases between. Germline CDR1 reads LNHDA; CDR2 reads SQIVND (reference sequence). This CDR3 comprises 16 residues. For the CDR3, the DNA is TGTGCCAGTAGTATAGGGGTTCGACAGAGCTTCTATGGCTACACCTTC. This encodes CASSIGVRQSFYGYTF.

The chain joins TRBV7-9 to TRBJ1-4; 8 nucleotides line up with TRBD1. The V segment lost 2 bases and the J segment 7 bases; nucleotides outside the gene matches: 3. Germline-derived CDR1 and CDR2 are SEHNR and FQNEAQ (reference sequence). The CDR3 consists of 14 residues. CDR3 DNA sequence: TGTGCCAGCAGCTTAACAGGGGGGAGTGAAAAACTGTTTTTT. It encodes CASSLTGGSEKLFF.

This chain links TRBV7-2 with TRBJ2-1; 8 bases are shared with TRBD1. V lost 4 bases and J lost 6; bases outside the gene matches: 2. The germline V gene encodes CDR1 SGHTA and CDR2 FQGNSA. The CDR3 runs to 13 residues. The CDR3 is CASSSDRANEQFF. As DNA, the CDR3 is TGTGCCAGCAGCTCGGACAGGGCCAATGAGCAGTTCTTC.

The J gene is TRBJ1-1, the V gene TRBV18; TRBD1 agrees at 8 bases. The CDR3 sequence is 14 residues long. Germline CDR1 is KGHSH and CDR2 is LQKENI. V trimming: 6 bases; J trimming: 1 base; junction bases outside the gene matches: 4. The CDR3 DNA is TGTGCCAGCTCCTTCGGACAGGGGAACACTGAAGCTTTCTTT. It yields the protein CASSFGQGNTEAFF.

The rearrangement uses TRBV7-6 and TRBJ1-2; 11 nucleotides align to TRBD1. The V gene end was trimmed by 6 bases and the J gene end by 6 bases; junction bases not matched to a gene: 3. The germline CDR1 and CDR2 sequences are SGHVS and FNYEAQ. The CDR3 runs 13 residues. The chain's CDR3 is CASSSGQGDGYTF. In nucleotides, the CDR3 is TGTGCCAGCAGTTCGGGACAGGGGGATGGCTACACCTTC. The full variable domain, in which reference TRBV7-6 and TRBJ1-2 provide the parts outside the CDR3, is GAGVSQSPRYKVTKRGQDVALRCDPISGHVSLYWYRQALGQGPEFLTYFNYEAQQDKSGLPNDRFSAERPEGSISTLTIQRTEQRDSAMYRCASSSGQGDGYTFGSGTRLTVV.

This clone has more than one count but fewer than ten. The rearrangement joins TRBV4-3 to TRBJ2-7; 10 positions match TRBD1. Germline loops: CDR1 LGHNA, CDR2 YSLEER. The CDR3 sequence is 17 residues long. J was trimmed by 4 bases and V by 1 base; bases with no gene match: 10. CDR3 coding DNA: TGCGCCAGCAGCCAAGCTGCCAGGGGACAGGGGTTTTACGAGCAGTACTTC. Residues: CASSQAARGQGFYEQYF.

In nucleotides, the CDR3 is TGTGCCAGCAGTGAACTAGCGGGGGGTATTGCAGATACGCAGTATTTT. It translates to CASSELAGGIADTQYF. The chain recombines TRBV25-1 with TRBJ2-3, with TRBD2 identical over 11 bases. CDR1 and CDR2 (germline): MGHDK, SYGVNS. With 2 bases clipped from V and 4 bases from J, the junction kept 5 bases outside the gene matches. The CDR3 has 16 amino acids. Combining the CDR3 with reference TRBV25-1 and TRBJ2-3 gives the whole variable domain EADIYQTPRYLVIGTGKKITLECSQTMGHDKMYWYQQDPGMELHLIHYSYGVNSTEKGDLSSESTVSRIRTEHFPLTLESARPSHTSQYLCASSELAGGIADTQYFGPGTRLTVL.

This clone was picked up a small number of times. This rearrangement joins TRBV15 to TRBJ1-4; D is uncertain. V was cut by 3 bases and J by 5 bases, with 10 bases left in between. This CDR3 region has 14 residues. Germline V gene sequence: CDR1 LNHNV, CDR2 YYDKDF (reference sequence). CDR3 nucleotides: TGTGCCACCAGCAGGGGAGTTGAAAATGAAAAACTGTTTTTT. This sequence encodes CATSRGVENEKLFF.

The chain joins TRBV4-3 to TRBJ1-1, with TRBD1 identical over 10 bases. Germline-derived CDR1 and CDR2 are LGHNA and YSLEER. The CDR3 has 13 amino acids. V dropped 6 bases and J dropped 5; count of bases not matched to a gene: 3. The CDR3 nucleotides read TGCGCCAGCAGTCGGACAGGGGGTACTGAAGCTTTCTTT. This encodes CASSRTGGTEAFF.

CDR3 nucleotide sequence: TGTGCCAGCTCCACGAACAAGGGGGTGAATTCACCCCTCCACTTT. It codes for CASSTNKGVNSPLHF. The chain joins TRBV18 to TRBJ1-6, with a possible D match to TRBD1 (6 bases). Trimming took 6 bases from V and 7 from J, leaving 16 bases between them. CDR1 is KGHSH, CDR2 LQKENI, per germline. This CDR3 comprises 15 residues.

The chain recombines TRBV7-8 with TRBJ2-7; the D gene is possibly TRBD2 (5 bases). Germline CDR1 SGHVS, CDR2 FQNEAQ. The CDR3 has 12 amino acids. Trimming cost V 0 bases and J 5 bases, with 5 bases left between them. The DNA for the CDR3 is TGTGCCAGCAGCTTAGCGCGGGACGAGCAGTACTTC. Translating gives CASSLARDEQYF.

The V gene is TRBV27, the J gene TRBJ1-2; TRBD1 is a possible D gene (5 bases). Trimming left V 0 bases short and J 6 bases short, with 8 bases between. CDR1 is MNHEY and CDR2 is SMNVEV in the germline V gene (reference sequence). The CDR3 is 13 residues long. CDR3 coding DNA: TGTGCCAGCAGTTTATCGGGGGGACATGGCTACACCTTC. As protein: CASSLSGGHGYTF.

This clone was seen only once. The rearrangement links TRBV5-1 to TRBJ1-4, with unresolved D. CDR1 and CDR2 (germline): SGHRS, YFSETQ. The CDR3 runs to 14 residues. V lost 0 bases and J 10 bases, leaving 13 bases between the germline ends. The CDR3, as DNA: TGCGCCAGCAGCTTGGAACCAACCGTAGCAAAACTGTTTTTT. Residues: CASSLEPTVAKLFF.

The J gene is TRBJ1-5, the V gene TRBV6-1, with D unclear. V was shortened by 5 bases and J by 3 bases, with 11 bases between the two germline ends. The germline V gene has CDR1 MNHNS and CDR2 SASEGT. CDR3 length: 14 amino acids. DNA of the CDR3: TGTGCCAGCAGTACCTCGAGGGCCAATCAGCCCCAGCATTTT. Translation: CASSTSRANQPQHF.

The chain is built from TRBV5-5 and TRBJ2-7; D unresolved. CDR1 SGHKS and CDR2 YYEKEE come from the germline V gene (reference sequence). The CDR3 contains 14 residues. Trimming took off 2 bases at V and 8 bases at J, with 17 bases between the two ends. The CDR3 nucleotides read TGTGCCAGCAGCTTAGAGCCCGACTTGCAACAGCAGTACTTC. Translating it yields CASSLEPDLQQQYF.

This clone was recorded once. V is TRBV29-1 and J is TRBJ2-5; 8 positions match TRBD2. From germline, CDR1 is SQVTM and CDR2 ANQGSEA. The length of the CDR3 is 16 residues. The junction had 13 bases not matched to a gene; V was cut back by 3 bases and J by 4 bases. In DNA, the CDR3 is TGCAGCGTTGACCCTTTTTTAGCGGGGAAGGGAGAGACCCAGTACTTC. This translates into CSVDPFLAGKGETQYF.

Only a few counts were recorded for this clone. The rearrangement joins TRBV4-3 to TRBJ2-2; 9 positions match TRBD1. Germline V gene sequence: CDR1 LGHNA, CDR2 YSLEER. This CDR3 comprises 14 residues. The V and J ends lost 5 bases and 5 bases, in that order; junction bases with no gene match: 3. The CDR3 loop reads CASSRDRVTGELFF. The CDR3 DNA sequence: TGCGCCAGCAGCAGGGACAGGGTTACCGGGGAGCTGTTTTTT.

The count of this clone is one. The genes are TRBV5-1 and TRBJ2-7; 12 bases match TRBD1. The CDR3 loop spans 14 amino acids. The trim removed 4 bases at V and 4 bases at J, leaving 3 bases unmatched. CDR1 and CDR2 (germline): SGHRS, YFSETQ. The CDR3 DNA reads as TGCGCCAGCAGCGTGGGACAGGGGGCATACGAGCAGTACTTC. It is translated as CASSVGQGAYEQYF.

This chain links TRBV19 with TRBJ2-2; 10 nucleotides line up with TRBD1. There are 15 residues in the CDR3. Germline trimming cut 6 bases from V and 6 bases from J; bases unmatched to any gene: 7. CDR1 LNHDA and CDR2 SQIVND come from the germline V gene (reference sequence). The CDR3 bases are TGTGCCAGTAGACCTGGGACAGGGGCCGCCGGGGAGCTGTTTTTT. Translated, it gives CASRPGTGAAGELFF.

The CDR3 DNA reads as TGTGCCAGTAGTATAGGAGGGAACTCCTACAATGAGCAGTTCTTC. The encoded protein is CASSIGGNSYNEQFF. V usage is TRBV19 and J usage is TRBJ2-1, with a weak D call TRBD2 (5 bases). CDR3 length: 15 amino acids. Trimming shortened V by 1 base and J by 0 bases, and 7 bases separated the two germline ends. Per the germline V gene, CDR1 is LNHDA and CDR2 is SQIVND (reference sequence).

The chain recombines TRBV21-1 with TRBJ2-7; the table's D call TRBD2 went unverified against the DNA. TRBV21-1 corresponds to a pseudogene. This CDR3 has 15 residues. CDR3 region: CASSNEAADTYEQYF. DNA for the CDR3: TGTGCCAGCAGCAACGAGGCAGCCGATACCTACGAGCAGTACTTC.

The chain links TRBV6-1 to TRBJ1-1; TRBD1 is a possible D gene (5 bases). V lost 8 bases to trimming and J lost 0 bases, with 16 bases between them. The CDR3 runs to 15 residues. Per the germline V gene, CDR1 is MNHNS and CDR2 is SASEGT. CDR3 nucleotide sequence: TGTGCCAGCTTGGGGCCGGCCCTAATGAACACTGAAGCTTTCTTT. It translates to CASLGPALMNTEAFF.

This chain joins TRBV15 and TRBJ2-5, with D maybe TRBD2 (7 bases). CDR3 length: 15 residues. Per germline, CDR1 LNHNV and CDR2 YYDKDF (reference sequence). V lost 3 bases and J 4 bases, leaving 15 bases between the germline ends. The CDR3 sequence is CATSSNRGGGETQYF. CDR3 sequence (DNA): TGTGCCACCAGCAGTAATCGGGGAGGGGGAGAGACCCAGTACTTC.

The V and J genes are TRBV9 and TRBJ2-7; 10 bases fit TRBD2. CDR3 length: 16 residues. The ends lost 3 bases at V and 2 bases at J; junction bases unmatched: 8. From germline, CDR1 is SGDLS and CDR2 YYNGEE. The CDR3 loop is CASSGKGTSVPYEQYF. The CDR3 DNA reads TGTGCCAGCAGCGGAAAGGGGACTAGCGTACCCTACGAGCAGTACTTC.

The count of this clone is one. The CDR3 DNA reads as TGTGCCAGCAGCGTAGTTGGGCAGAGCACAGATACGCAGTATTTT. Protein: CASSVVGQSTDTQYF. This chain links TRBV9 with TRBJ2-3; no clear D gene. V was shortened by 0 bases and J by 0 bases, with 8 bases between the two germline ends. There are 15 residues in the CDR3. Germline CDR1 reads SGDLS; CDR2 reads YYNGEE.

This clone was recorded once. CDR3 nucleotides: TGTGCCAGCAGCTTAGGAGGGTCCGTTGACGAGCAGTACTTC. Its protein product is CASSLGGSVDEQYF. The rearrangement joins TRBV7-2 to TRBJ2-7, with D maybe TRBD2 (5 bases). Trimming took off 1 base at V and 5 bases at J, with 12 bases between the two ends. Germline V gene lookup returns CDR1 SGHTA and CDR2 FQGNSA. This CDR3 spans 14 amino acids.